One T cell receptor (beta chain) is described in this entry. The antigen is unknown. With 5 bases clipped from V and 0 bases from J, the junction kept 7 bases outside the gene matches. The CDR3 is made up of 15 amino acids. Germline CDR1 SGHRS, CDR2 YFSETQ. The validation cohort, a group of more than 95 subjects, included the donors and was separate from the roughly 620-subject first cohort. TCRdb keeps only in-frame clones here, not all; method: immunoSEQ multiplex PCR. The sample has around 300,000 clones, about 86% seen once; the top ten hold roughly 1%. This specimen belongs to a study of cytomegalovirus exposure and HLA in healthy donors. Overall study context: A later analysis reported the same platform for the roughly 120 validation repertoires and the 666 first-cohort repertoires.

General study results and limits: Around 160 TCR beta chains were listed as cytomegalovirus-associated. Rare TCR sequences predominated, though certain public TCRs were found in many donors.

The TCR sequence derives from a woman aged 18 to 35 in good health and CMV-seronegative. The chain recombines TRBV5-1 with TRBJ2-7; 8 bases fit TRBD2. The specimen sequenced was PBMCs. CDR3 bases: TGCGCCAGCAGTCCATTAGCGGGGAGCTCCTACGAGCAGTACTTC. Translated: CASSPLAGSSYEQYF.